This T cell receptor beta chain was identified during a study of blood T cell repertoires in COVID-19. Study context: Nucleic acid was either cDNA or gDNA, and it came from T cells, B-cell-depleted T cells, or PBMCs.

This CDR3 has 17 amino acids. CDR1 is SEHNR and CDR2 is FQNEAQ in the germline V gene (reference sequence). Trimming shortened V by 0 bases and J by 3 bases, and 17 bases separated the two germline ends. Only in-frame clones appear in the TCRdb table, and some are missing; sequencing was by immunoSEQ multiplex PCR. The sample lists approximately 190,000 clones, approximately 86% occurring once. The J gene is TRBJ1-1, the V gene TRBV7-9; no reliable D call. The receptor was isolated from a woman aged 55-70 years with acute COVID-19. Specimen: PBMCs or T cells enriched from blood (not recorded which). The CDR3 loop is CASSLAFAFRGDTEAFF. CDR3 sequence (DNA): TGTGCCAGCAGCTTAGCCTTCGCTTTTCGGGGAGACACTGAAGCTTTCTTT.